This T cell receptor beta chain was recovered during a study of shared clonotypes between healthy human individuals. Whole-study context: Plates per donor: three CD4 naive, three CD4 memory, two CD8 naive, one CD8 memory.

Selected positively for CCR7 and CD45RO-negative, naive CD8 cells excluded terminally differentiated effector memory CD45RA+ cells. Study observations and caveats: Non-shared clonotypes showed lower generation probabilities than clonotypes common to all four donors. The study found about 5% of naive CD4 clonotypes shared across a handful of donors.

Germline CDR1 and CDR2: SGHVS and FNYEAQ. V lost 1 base, J lost 7 bases, and 13 bases lay in between. CDR3 length: 15 residues. Comments on this clone: Its matching antigen is unknown.

Using immunoSEQ multiplex PCR, the repertoire was profiled, and TCRdb retains in-frame clones only, with some absent. This table has about 580,000 clones, 95% to 98% appearing once. The sequenced sample consisted of naive CD8+ T cells sorted from blood. The TCR comes from a man aged 25 to 40 in good health. The V gene is TRBV7-6, the J gene TRBJ1-4; the D is unclear. In DNA form, the CDR3 reads TGTGCCAGCAGCTTAGGGTGGGGTTCTAGTGAAAAACTGTTTTTT. This sequence encodes CASSLGWGSSEKLFF.